Shown below are 22 T cell receptor beta chains from a single sample sequenced in a study of blood T cell repertoires in COVID-19. Here immunoSEQ multiplex PCR was the method, and the copy in TCRdb shows in-frame clones only, minus some. The sample lists about 320,000 clones; 89% were seen once. Sequenced: PBMCs or T cells enriched from blood (not recorded which). Source of these receptors: a man aged 55 to 70 who had recovered from COVID-19.

The V call is TRBV10-1, the J call TRBJ1-2; 7 bases match TRBD1. Trimming took 1 base from V and 1 from J; bases not matched to a gene: 6. The germline V gene has CDR1 WNHNN and CDR2 SYGVQD (reference sequence). The CDR3 is made up of 16 amino acids. CDR3 DNA: TGCGCCAGCAGTGAGTTCCCGACAGGGAATAACTATGGCTACACCTTC. It codes for CASSEFPTGNNYGYTF.

V usage is TRBV2 and J usage is TRBJ2-4; a possible D gene is TRBD2 (6 bases). CDR1 and CDR2 from the germline V gene are SNHLY and FYNNEI. The CDR3 extends over 15 amino acids. Trimming shortened V by 4 bases and J by 3 bases, and 13 bases separated the two germline ends. CDR3 nucleotide sequence: TGTGCCAGCAGTGTCTCGGCGGGGCTCAAAAACATTCAGTACTTC. Translating it yields CASSVSAGLKNIQYF.

CDR3: CASSSYRGVDEKLFF. The CDR3 coding sequence is TGTGCCAGCTCATCCTACAGGGGAGTAGATGAAAAACTGTTTTTT. This chain joins TRBV18 and TRBJ1-4; TRBD1 aligns across 7 bases. This CDR3 has 15 amino acids. The germline V gene encodes CDR1 KGHSH and CDR2 LQKENI. After removal of 5 bases from V and 6 bases from J, the junction contained 9 bases not matched to a gene.

As for this clone: The same CDR3 can be traced to other DNA sequences in this sample. The chain joins TRBV9 to TRBJ1-1; D gene uncertain. The germline gives CDR1 SGDLS, CDR2 YYNGEE. This CDR3 contains 14 residues. Deletions cut 0 bases from V and 0 bases from J, with 6 bases between. CDR3 amino acids: CASSVDTMNTEAFF. Here the CDR3 DNA reads TGTGCCAGCAGCGTAGACACAATGAACACTGAAGCTTTCTTT.

In its sample, this clone was seen once. The V call is TRBV10-3, the J call TRBJ2-7; TRBD1 matches 11 bases. V lost 4 bases, J lost 3 bases, and 5 bases stayed unmatched. Germline CDR1 ENHRY, CDR2 SYGVKD. The CDR3 has 15 amino acids. CDR3 DNA sequence: TGTGCCATCAGTGCTTCCGGGACAGGGGGCTACGAGCAGTACTTC. Its translation is CAISASGTGGYEQYF.

This chain connects TRBV24-1 to TRBJ2-1; 8 positions agree with TRBD1. V was pared by 10 bases and J by 3 bases, with 4 bases of the junction left unmatched. The germline V gene encodes CDR1 KGHDR and CDR2 SFDVKD. The CDR3 has 13 amino acids. This CDR3 is CATTGGFYNEQFF. In DNA form, the CDR3 reads TGTGCCACAACAGGGGGGTTCTACAATGAGCAGTTCTTC.

This clone was picked up one time. The CDR3 reads CASSEDRDLDEQYF. In nucleotides, the CDR3 is TGTGCCAGCAGTGAGGACAGGGACCTCGACGAGCAGTACTTC. The chain couples TRBV6-1 to TRBJ2-7; TRBD1 matches 8 bases. CDR1 MNHNS and CDR2 SASEGT come from the germline V gene. J gave up 5 bases and V 3 bases, and 6 bases lay outside the gene matches. The CDR3 consists of 14 residues.

V and J are TRBV6-5 and TRBJ2-2; 9 nucleotides match TRBD2. CDR3 length equals 16 residues. Germline CDR1 MNHEY, CDR2 SVGAGI. The ends lost 4 bases at V and 4 bases at J; junction bases unmatched: 7. CDR3 coding DNA: TGTGCCAGCAGTTTTACTAGCGGGTCACCCACCGGGGAGCTGTTTTTT. Encoded protein: CASSFTSGSPTGELFF.

The J gene is TRBJ2-1, the V gene TRBV27, with TRBD2 matching 10 bases. The CDR3 loop spans 14 amino acids. CDR1 and CDR2 from the germline V gene are MNHEY and SMNVEV (reference sequence). V lost 0 bases to trimming and J lost 7 bases; unmatched junction nucleotides: 0. CDR3 protein: CASSLSSGRNEQFF. The CDR3 DNA reads as TGTGCCAGCAGTTTATCTAGCGGGAGGAATGAGCAGTTCTTC.

The V call is TRBV5-1, the J call TRBJ2-3; unclear D gene. Germline assignment: CDR1 SGHRS and CDR2 YFSETQ. V lost 1 base to trimming and J lost 2 bases, with 2 bases between them. The CDR3 has 12 amino acids. The CDR3 reads CASSLLTDTQYF. The CDR3 DNA sequence: TGCGCCAGCAGCTTGCTCACAGATACGCAGTATTTT.

This chain uses TRBV6-2 or TRBV6-3 with TRBJ2-3; 12 bases fit TRBD2. The CDR3 is made up of 19 amino acids. With 0 bases clipped from V and 2 bases from J, the junction kept 9 bases outside the gene matches. The germline gives CDR1 MNHEY, CDR2 SVGEGT. CDR3 coding DNA: TGTGCCAGCAGTTACTCAGGACTAGCGGGAAGACTTAACACAGATACGCAGTATTTT. Its translation is CASSYSGLAGRLNTDTQYF.

As to this clone: Within the sample, other DNA sequences also encode this same CDR3. This sequence joins TRBV28 and TRBJ1-2; the D is unclear. V lost 6 bases and J 2 bases, leaving 10 bases between the germline ends. In germline, CDR1 is MDHEN, CDR2 SYDVKM. The CDR3 contains 13 residues. The CDR3: CASSRGGNYGYTF. The CDR3 DNA follows: TGTGCCAGCAGCAGAGGAGGAAACTATGGCTACACCTTC.

This chain links TRBV30 with TRBJ1-1, with a tentative D call TRBD1 (6 bases). V was pared by 2 bases and J by 10 bases, with 11 bases between. The germline V gene has CDR1 GTSNPN and CDR2 SVGIG (reference sequence). This CDR3 comprises 11 residues. The CDR3 bases are TGTGCCTGGAGTCGACAGGTTCGAGCTTTCTTT. Its translation is CAWSRQVRAFF.

The chain combines TRBV6-5 with TRBJ2-7, with 8 bases fitting TRBD1. This CDR3 has 15 residues. V lost 4 bases, J lost 3 bases, and 8 bases stayed unmatched. From germline, CDR1 is MNHEY and CDR2 SVGAGI. The CDR3 loop is CASSSGGQDFYEQYF. CDR3 bases: TGTGCCAGCAGTTCTGGGGGACAGGACTTCTACGAGCAGTACTTC.

This chain links TRBV28 with TRBJ2-7; a possible D gene is TRBD1 (5 bases). Germline V CDR1 and CDR2: MDHEN, SYDVKM. This CDR3 comprises 15 residues. Trimming left V 6 bases short and J 6 bases short, with 21 bases between. The CDR3 DNA reads as TGTGCCAGCAGCCCCTTTTCTTTAAGGGGTCTCGAGCAGTACTTC. Protein sequence: CASSPFSLRGLEQYF.

The V and J genes are TRBV6-1 and TRBJ1-6; the D is unclear. This CDR3 spans 15 amino acids. V was pared by 3 bases and J by 2 bases, with 8 bases between. Germline CDR1 and CDR2: MNHNS and SASEGT. CDR3 DNA: TGTGCCAGCAGTGAGGCAGTCGCCTATAATTCACCCCTCCACTTT. This codes for CASSEAVAYNSPLHF.

This clone was counted once. The V gene is TRBV18, the J gene TRBJ2-1; D gene unclear. CDR1 is KGHSH and CDR2 is LQKENI in the germline V gene. V lost 2 bases to trimming and J lost 6 bases, with 11 bases between them. The CDR3 spans 14 residues. The CDR3 sequence is CASSPSDNRNEQFF. CDR3 DNA sequence: TGTGCCAGCTCACCAAGCGATAACCGCAATGAGCAGTTCTTC.

The J gene is TRBJ2-7, the V gene TRBV5-1, with 10 nucleotides matching TRBD1. The CDR3 totals 15 residues. Germline CDR1 SGHRS, CDR2 YFSETQ. V was pared by 4 bases and J by 5 bases, with 9 bases of the junction left unmatched. CDR3 region: CASSATAGTGDEQYF. The CDR3 bases are TGCGCCAGCAGCGCGACAGCTGGGACAGGGGACGAGCAGTACTTC.

The chain links TRBV2 to TRBJ1-6; D perhaps matches TRBD1 (5 bases). The V end was cut by 6 bases, the J end by 6 bases, with 9 bases between. This CDR3 contains 13 residues. Germline V gene lookup returns CDR1 SNHLY and CDR2 FYNNEI. The DNA of the CDR3 is TGTGCCAGCAGGGGGGACTTTAATTCACCCCTCCACTTT. Protein product: CASRGDFNSPLHF.

This clone was observed once. The chain uses TRBV28 and TRBJ2-5, with D tentatively TRBD2 (5 bases). Trimming cost V 3 bases and J 0 bases, with 11 bases left between them. Germline V CDR1 and CDR2: MDHEN, SYDVKM. The CDR3 sequence is 15 residues long. Here the CDR3 reads CASSFFGGYQETQYF. CDR3 sequence (DNA): TGTGCCAGCAGTTTCTTCGGCGGGTACCAAGAGACCCAGTACTTC. The full variable domain, completed using reference TRBV28 and TRBJ2-5, is DVKVTQSSRYLVKRTGEKVFLECVQDMDHENMFWYRQDPGLGLRLIYFSYDVKMKEKGDIPEGYSVSREKKERFSLILESASTNQTSMYLCASSFFGGYQETQYFGPGTRLLVL.

The chain carries TRBV11-2 and TRBJ2-3, with D perhaps TRBD1 (6 bases). Trimming stripped 4 bases from V and 6 bases from J, with 17 bases between. CDR1 and CDR2 from the germline V gene are SGHAT and FQNNGV. This CDR3 is built from 15 residues. DNA for the CDR3: TGTGCCAGCAGCTACACAGGGAGCACAGATGATACGCAGTATTTT. Its translation is CASSYTGSTDDTQYF.

J is TRBJ1-2 and V is TRBV28, with TRBD1 identical over 10 bases. The CDR3 is 13 residues long. Germline V gives CDR1 MDHEN, CDR2 SYDVKM. V lost 7 bases, J lost 2 bases, and 1 base stayed unmatched. The CDR3 DNA reads TGTGCCAGCAAGGGACAGGGGAACTATGGCTACACCTTC. Amino acid sequence: CASKGQGNYGYTF.